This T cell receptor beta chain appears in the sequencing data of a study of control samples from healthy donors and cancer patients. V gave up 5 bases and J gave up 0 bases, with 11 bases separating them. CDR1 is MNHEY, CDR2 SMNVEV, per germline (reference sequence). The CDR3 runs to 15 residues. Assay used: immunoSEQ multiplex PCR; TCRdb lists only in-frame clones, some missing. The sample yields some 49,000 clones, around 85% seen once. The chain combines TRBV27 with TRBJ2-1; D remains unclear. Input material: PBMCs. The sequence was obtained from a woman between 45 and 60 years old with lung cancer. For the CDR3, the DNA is TGTGCCAGCAGTGTAGGATACTTCTCCTACAATGAGCAGTTCTTC. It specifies CASSVGYFSYNEQFF.